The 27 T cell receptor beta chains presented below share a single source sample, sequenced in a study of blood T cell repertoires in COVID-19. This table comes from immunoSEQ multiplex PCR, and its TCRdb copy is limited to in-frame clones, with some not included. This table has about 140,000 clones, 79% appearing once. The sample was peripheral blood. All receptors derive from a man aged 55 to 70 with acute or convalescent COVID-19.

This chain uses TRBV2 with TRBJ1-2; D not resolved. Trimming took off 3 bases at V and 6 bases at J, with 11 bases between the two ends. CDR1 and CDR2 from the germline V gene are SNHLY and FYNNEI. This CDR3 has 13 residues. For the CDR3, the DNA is TGTGCCAGCAGTGACAGGAGGGTGGATGGCTACACCTTC. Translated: CASSDRRVDGYTF.

CDR3 region: CAWSLLTSFRHEQYF. The DNA of the CDR3 is TGTGCCTGGAGTCTCCTAACTAGCTTTAGGCACGAGCAGTACTTC. The V gene is TRBV30, the J gene TRBJ2-7, with a tentative D call TRBD2 (6 bases). Trimming took off 2 bases at V and 5 bases at J, with 19 bases between the two ends. Per the germline V gene, CDR1 is GTSNPN and CDR2 is SVGIG (reference sequence). The CDR3 has 15 residues.

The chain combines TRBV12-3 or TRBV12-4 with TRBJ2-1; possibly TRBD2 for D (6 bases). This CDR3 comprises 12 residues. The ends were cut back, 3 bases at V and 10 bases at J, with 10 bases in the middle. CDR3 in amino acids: CASSLGSGEQFF. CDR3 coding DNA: TGTGCCAGCAGTTTGGGAAGCGGGGAGCAGTTCTTC.

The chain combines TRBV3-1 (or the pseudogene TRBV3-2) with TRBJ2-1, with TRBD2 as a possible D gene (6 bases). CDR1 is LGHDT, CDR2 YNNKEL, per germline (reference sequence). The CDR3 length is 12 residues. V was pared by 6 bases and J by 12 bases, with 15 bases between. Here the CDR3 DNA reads TGTGCCAGCAGTCACATGGAGGGGCCGCAGTTCTTC. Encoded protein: CASSHMEGPQFF.

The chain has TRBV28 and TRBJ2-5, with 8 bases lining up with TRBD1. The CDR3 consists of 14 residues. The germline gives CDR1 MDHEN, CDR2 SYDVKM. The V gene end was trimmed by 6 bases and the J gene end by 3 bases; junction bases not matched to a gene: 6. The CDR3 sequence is CASSPQGEKETQYF. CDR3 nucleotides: TGTGCCAGCAGCCCACAGGGGGAAAAAGAGACCCAGTACTTC.

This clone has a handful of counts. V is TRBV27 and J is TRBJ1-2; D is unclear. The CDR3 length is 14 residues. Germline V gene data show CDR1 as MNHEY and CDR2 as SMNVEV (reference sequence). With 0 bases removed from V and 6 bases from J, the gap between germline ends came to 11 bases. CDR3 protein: CASSLSPVSDGYTF. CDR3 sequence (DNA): TGTGCCAGCAGTTTATCCCCGGTCTCGGATGGCTACACCTTC.

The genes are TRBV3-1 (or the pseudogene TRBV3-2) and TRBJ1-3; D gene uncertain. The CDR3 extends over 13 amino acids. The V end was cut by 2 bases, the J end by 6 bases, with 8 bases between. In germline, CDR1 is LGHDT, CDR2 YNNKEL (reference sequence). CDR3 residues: CASSQRSLNTIYF. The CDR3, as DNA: TGTGCCAGCAGCCAACGGTCGCTAAACACCATATATTTT.

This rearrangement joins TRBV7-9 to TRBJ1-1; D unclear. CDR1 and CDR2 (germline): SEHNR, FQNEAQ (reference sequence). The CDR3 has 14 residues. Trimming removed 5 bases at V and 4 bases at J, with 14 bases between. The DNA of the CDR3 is TGTGCCAGCAGCCCCAGGTCCGGGAGCACTGAAGCTTTCTTT. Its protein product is CASSPRSGSTEAFF. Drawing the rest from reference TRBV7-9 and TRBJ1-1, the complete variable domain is DTGVSQNPRHKITKRGQNVTFRCDPISEHNRLYWYRQTLGQGPEFLTYFQNEAQLEKSRLLSDRFSAERPKGSFSTLEIQRTEQGDSAMYLCASSPRSGSTEAFFGQGTRLTVV.

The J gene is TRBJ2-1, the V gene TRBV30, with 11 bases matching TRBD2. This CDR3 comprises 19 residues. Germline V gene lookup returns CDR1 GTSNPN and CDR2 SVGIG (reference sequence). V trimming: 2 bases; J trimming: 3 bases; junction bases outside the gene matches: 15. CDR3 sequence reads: CAWSPLTSGVGRDYNEQFF. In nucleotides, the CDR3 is TGTGCCTGGAGTCCCCTGACTAGCGGGGTGGGAAGAGACTACAATGAGCAGTTCTTC.

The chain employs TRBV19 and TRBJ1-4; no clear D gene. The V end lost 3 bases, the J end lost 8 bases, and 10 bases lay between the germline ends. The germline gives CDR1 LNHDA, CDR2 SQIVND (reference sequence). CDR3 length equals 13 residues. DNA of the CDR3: TGTGCCAGTAGTATGGTACAGTTCGAAAAACTGTTTTTT. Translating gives CASSMVQFEKLFF.

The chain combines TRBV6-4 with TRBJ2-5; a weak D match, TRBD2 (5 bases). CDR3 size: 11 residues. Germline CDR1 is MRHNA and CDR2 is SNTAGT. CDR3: CATCWRETQYF. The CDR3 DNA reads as TGTGCTACTTGCTGGAGGGAGACCCAGTACTTC.

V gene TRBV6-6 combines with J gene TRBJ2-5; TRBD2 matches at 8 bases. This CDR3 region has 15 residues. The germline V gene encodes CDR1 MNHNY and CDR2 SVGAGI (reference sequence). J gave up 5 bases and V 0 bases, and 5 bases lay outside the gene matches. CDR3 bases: TGTGCCAGCAGTTACTCGGGACTAGAAACCGAGACCCAGTACTTC. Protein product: CASSYSGLETETQYF.

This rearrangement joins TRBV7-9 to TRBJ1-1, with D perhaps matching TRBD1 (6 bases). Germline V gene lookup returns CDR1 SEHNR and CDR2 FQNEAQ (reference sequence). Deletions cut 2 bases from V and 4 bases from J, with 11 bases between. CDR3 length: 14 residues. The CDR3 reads CASSLRGGGTEAFF. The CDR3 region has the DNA TGTGCCAGCAGCTTACGGGGAGGGGGCACTGAAGCTTTCTTT.

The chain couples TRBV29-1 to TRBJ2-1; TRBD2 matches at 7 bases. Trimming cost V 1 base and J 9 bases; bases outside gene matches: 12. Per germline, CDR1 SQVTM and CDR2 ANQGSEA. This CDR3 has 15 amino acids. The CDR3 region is CSVEGESGRLGEQFF. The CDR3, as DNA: TGCAGCGTTGAAGGGGAGTCCGGGAGGCTTGGTGAGCAGTTCTTC.

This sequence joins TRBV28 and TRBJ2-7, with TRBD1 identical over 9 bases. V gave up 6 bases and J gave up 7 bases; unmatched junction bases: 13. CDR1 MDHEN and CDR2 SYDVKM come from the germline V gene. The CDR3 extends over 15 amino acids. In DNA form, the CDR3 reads TGTGCCAGCAGACCCACCGGGACAGGGTTCGTAGAGCAGTACTTC. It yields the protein CASRPTGTGFVEQYF.

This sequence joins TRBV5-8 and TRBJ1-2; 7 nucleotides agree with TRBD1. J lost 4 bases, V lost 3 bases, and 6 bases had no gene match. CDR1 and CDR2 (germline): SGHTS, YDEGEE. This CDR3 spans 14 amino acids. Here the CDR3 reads CASSWQGEAYGYTF. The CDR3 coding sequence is TGTGCCAGCAGCTGGCAGGGGGAGGCCTATGGCTACACCTTC.

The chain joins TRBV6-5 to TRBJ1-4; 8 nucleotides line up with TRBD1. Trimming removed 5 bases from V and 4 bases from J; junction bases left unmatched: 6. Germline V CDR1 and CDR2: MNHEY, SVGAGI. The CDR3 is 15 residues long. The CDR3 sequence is CASSPRDRLNEKLFF. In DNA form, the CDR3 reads TGTGCCAGCAGTCCCCGGGACAGGCTTAATGAAAAACTGTTTTTT.

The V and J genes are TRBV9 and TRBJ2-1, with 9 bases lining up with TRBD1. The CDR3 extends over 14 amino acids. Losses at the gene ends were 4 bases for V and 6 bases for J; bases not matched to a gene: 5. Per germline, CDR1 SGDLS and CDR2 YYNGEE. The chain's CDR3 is CASSPRQGVNEQFF. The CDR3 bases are TGTGCCAGCAGCCCGAGACAGGGGGTCAATGAGCAGTTCTTC.

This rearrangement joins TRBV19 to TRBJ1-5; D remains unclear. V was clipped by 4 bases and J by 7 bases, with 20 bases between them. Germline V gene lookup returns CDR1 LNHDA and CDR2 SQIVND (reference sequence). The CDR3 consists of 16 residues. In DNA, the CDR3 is TGTGCCAGTAGTAATCCGGGGAGGGATCAGGAGCAGCCCCAGCATTTT. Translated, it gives CASSNPGRDQEQPQHF. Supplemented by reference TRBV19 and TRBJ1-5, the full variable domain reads DGGITQSPKYLFRKEGQNVTLSCEQNLNHDAMYWYRQDPGQGLRLIYYSQIVNDFQKGDIAEGYSVSREKKESFPLTVTSAQKNPTAFYLCASSNPGRDQEQPQHFGDGTRLSIL.

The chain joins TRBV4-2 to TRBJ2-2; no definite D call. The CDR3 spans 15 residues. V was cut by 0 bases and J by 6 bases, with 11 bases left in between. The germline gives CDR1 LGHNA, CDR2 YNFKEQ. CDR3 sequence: CASSQESRTAGELFF. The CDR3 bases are TGTGCCAGCAGCCAAGAGTCTAGAACGGCCGGGGAGCTGTTTTTT.

CDR3 nucleotide sequence: TGTGCCAGCAGCGTAGCGGGTTCCTACGAGCAGTACTTC. This codes for CASSVAGSYEQYF. The rearrangement joins TRBV11-2 to TRBJ2-7; TRBD2 aligns across 7 bases. This CDR3 contains 13 residues. The J segment lost 1 base and the V segment lost 5 bases, leaving 2 bases of the junction unmatched. Germline V gene sequence: CDR1 SGHAT, CDR2 FQNNGV. Using reference TRBV11-2 and TRBJ2-7 for the parts outside the CDR3, the full variable domain is EAGVAQSPRYKIIEKRQSVAFWCNPISGHATLYWYQQILGQGPKLLIQFQNNGVVDDSQLPKDRFSAERLKGVDSTLKIQPAKLEDSAVYLCASSVAGSYEQYFGPGTRLTVT.

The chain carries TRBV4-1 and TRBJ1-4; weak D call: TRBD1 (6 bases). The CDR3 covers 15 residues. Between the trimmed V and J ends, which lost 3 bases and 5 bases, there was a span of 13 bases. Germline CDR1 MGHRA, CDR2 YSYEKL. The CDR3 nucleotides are TGCGCCAGCAGCCATCCGGGACAACAGAATGAAAAACTGTTTTTT. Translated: CASSHPGQQNEKLFF.

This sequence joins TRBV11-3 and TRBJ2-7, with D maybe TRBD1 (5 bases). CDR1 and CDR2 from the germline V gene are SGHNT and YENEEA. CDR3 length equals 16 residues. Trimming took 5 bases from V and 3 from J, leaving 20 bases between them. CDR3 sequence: CASSPNEGVSNYEQYF. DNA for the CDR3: TGTGCCAGCAGCCCGAACGAAGGGGTCAGCAACTACGAGCAGTACTTC.

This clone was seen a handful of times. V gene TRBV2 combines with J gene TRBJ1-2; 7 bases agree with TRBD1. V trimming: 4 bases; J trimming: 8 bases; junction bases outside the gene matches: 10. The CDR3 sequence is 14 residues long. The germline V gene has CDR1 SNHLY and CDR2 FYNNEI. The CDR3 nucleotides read TGTGCCAGCAGTGTACGACAGGGAACAAAAGGCTACACCTTC. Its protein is CASSVRQGTKGYTF. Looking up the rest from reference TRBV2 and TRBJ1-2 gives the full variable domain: EPEVTQTPSHQVTQMGQEVILRCVPISNHLYFYWYRQILGQKVEFLVSFYNNEISEKSEIFDDQFSVERPDGSNFTLKIRSTKLEDSAMYFCASSVRQGTKGYTFGSGTRLTVV.

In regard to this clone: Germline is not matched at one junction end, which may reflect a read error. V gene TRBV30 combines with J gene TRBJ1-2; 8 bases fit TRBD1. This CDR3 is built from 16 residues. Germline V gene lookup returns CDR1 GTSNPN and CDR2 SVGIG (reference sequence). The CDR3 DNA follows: TGTACCTGGAGTGTACGGCGGGGACAGGAAAACTATGGCTACACCTTC. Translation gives CTWSVRRGQENYGYTF.

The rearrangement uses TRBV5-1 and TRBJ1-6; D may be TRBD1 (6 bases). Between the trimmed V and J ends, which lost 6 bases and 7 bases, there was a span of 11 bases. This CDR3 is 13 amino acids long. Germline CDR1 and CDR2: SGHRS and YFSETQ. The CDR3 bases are TGCGCCAGCAACCGGGACAAAAATTCACCCCTCCACTTT. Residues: CASNRDKNSPLHF.

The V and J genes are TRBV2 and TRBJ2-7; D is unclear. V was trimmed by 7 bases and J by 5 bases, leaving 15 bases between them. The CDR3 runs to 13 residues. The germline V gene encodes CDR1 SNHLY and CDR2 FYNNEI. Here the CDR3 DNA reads TGTGCCAGCAAACCACAATTCGCCAACGAGCAGTACTTC. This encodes CASKPQFANEQYF. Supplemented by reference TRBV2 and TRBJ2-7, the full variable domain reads EPEVTQTPSHQVTQMGQEVILRCVPISNHLYFYWYRQILGQKVEFLVSFYNNEISEKSEIFDDQFSVERPDGSNFTLKIRSTKLEDSAMYFCASKPQFANEQYFGPGTRLTVT.